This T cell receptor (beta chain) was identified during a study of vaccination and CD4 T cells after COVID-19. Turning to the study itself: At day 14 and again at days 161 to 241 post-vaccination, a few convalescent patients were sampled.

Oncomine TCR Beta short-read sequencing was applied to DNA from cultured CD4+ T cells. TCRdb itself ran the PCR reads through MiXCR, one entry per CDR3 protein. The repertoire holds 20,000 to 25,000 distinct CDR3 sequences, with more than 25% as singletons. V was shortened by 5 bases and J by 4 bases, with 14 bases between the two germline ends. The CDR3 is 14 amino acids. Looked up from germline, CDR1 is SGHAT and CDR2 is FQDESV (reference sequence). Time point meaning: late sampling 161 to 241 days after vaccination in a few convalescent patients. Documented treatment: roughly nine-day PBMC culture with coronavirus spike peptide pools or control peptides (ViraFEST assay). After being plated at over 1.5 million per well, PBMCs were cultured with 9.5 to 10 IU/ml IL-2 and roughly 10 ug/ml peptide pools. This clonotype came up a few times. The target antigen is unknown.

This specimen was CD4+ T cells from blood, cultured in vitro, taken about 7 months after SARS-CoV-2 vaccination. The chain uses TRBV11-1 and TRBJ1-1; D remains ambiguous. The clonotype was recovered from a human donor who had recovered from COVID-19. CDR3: CASSPWSASTEAFF. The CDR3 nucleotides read TGTGCCAGCAGCCCATGGTCCGCGAGCACTGAAGCTTTCTTT.